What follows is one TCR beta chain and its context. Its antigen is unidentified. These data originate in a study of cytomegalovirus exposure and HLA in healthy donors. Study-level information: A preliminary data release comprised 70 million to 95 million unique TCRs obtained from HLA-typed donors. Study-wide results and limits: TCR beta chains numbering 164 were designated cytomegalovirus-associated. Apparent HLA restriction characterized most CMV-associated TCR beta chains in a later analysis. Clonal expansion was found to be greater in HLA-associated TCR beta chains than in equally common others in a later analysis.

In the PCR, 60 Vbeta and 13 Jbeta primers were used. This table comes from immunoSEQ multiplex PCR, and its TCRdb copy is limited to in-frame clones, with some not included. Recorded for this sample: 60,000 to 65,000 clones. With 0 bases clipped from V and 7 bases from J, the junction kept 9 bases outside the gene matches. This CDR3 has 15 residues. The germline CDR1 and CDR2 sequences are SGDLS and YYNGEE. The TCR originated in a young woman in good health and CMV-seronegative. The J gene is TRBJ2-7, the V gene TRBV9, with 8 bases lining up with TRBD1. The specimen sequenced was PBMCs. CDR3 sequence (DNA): TGTGCCAGCAGCGTAGATCCGCAGGGGGCAAGGGAGCAGTACTTC. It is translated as CASSVDPQGAREQYF.